This section outlines one T cell receptor (beta chain) sequence together with its context. What it binds is not known. Methods used by the authors: The median was 95,638 TCRs per sample, ranging about 20,000 to 690,600. TCRdb recomputed calls from the RACE reads with MiXCR, one row per CDR3 protein. These V and J calls originate from TCRdb's pipeline instead of the authors' own analysis. Of 60,000 to 90,000 distinct CDR3 sequences listed, around 9.3% were seen once; the top ten hold 1.7%. The sample is drawn from a study of human T cells and chemical hapten exposure. General study results and limits: TCRs above 1 in 1000 frequency did not change with DPC sensitization.

Time point here: healthy volunteer bleed at 6 weeks. Researchers extracted total RNA from unfractionated whole blood. The sequencing input was whole blood. The source is a female donor in good health. Some clones in this sample may be carry-over from other donors' samples.

The CDR3 bases are TGCAGCGTTGATAGCCAGGGAAGCCGCGAGCAGTACTTC. Protein sequence: CSVDSQGSREQYF. V gene TRBV29-1 combines with J gene TRBJ2-7; D may be TRBD1 (5 bases). Germline V gives CDR1 SQVTM, CDR2 ANQGSEA. V lost 3 bases and J 6 bases, leaving 15 bases between the germline ends. CDR3 length: 13 amino acids.